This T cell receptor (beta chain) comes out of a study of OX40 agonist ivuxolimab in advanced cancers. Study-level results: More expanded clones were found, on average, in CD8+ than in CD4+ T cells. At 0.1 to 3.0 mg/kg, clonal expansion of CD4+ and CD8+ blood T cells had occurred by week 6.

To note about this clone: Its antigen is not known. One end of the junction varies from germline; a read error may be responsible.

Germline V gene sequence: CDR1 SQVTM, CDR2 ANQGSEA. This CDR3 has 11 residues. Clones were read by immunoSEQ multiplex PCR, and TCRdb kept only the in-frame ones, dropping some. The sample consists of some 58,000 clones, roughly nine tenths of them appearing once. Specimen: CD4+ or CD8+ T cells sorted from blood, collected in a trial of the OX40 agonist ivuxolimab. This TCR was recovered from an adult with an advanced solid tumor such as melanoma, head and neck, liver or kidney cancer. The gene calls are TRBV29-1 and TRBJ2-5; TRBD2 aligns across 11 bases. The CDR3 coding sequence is TGCAGCGTTGAAGAGACTAGCGGGGCAAACTTC. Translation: CSVEETSGANF.